This T cell receptor (beta chain) stems from a study of blood T cell repertoires in COVID-19. Study-wide context: Acute and convalescent COVID-19 specimens originated in the United States, Italy and Spain. PBMCs, B-cell-depleted T cells, or T cells provided the cDNA or gDNA that made up the material.

Original processing notes: Amplified reference gene primers provided the basis for estimating nucleated cell counts. Generated by immunoSEQ multiplex PCR, the TCRdb table keeps only in-frame clones and is missing some. The V and J calls and the clone size are those of that table, but D and trimming were determined from the DNA. The sample has over 20,000 clones, around 89% seen once. The sample taken for sequencing was peripheral blood. This clonotype was sampled from a man between 65 and 85 years old with active COVID-19.

The CDR3 reads CASLSITGNQPQHF. CDR3 nucleotides: TGCGCCAGCTTGAGTATTACGGGCAATCAGCCCCAGCATTTT. The chain joins TRBV5-1 to TRBJ1-5; D gene uncertain. Trimming removed 7 bases at V and 2 bases at J, with 13 bases between. The CDR3 extends over 14 amino acids. CDR1 and CDR2 (germline): SGHRS, YFSETQ.